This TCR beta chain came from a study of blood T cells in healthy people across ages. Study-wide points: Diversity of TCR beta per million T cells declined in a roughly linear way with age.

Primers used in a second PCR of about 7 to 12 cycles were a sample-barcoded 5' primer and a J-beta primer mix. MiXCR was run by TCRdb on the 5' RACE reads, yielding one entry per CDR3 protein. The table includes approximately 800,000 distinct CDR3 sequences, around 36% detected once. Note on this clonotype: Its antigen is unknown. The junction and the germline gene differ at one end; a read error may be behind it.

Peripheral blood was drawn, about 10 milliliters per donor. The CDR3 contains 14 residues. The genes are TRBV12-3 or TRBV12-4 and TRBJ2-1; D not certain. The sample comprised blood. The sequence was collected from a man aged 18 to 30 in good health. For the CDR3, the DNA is TGTGCTAGCAGTTTTGCAGTCGTACGCGAGACCCAGTTCTTC. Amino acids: CASSFAVVRETQFF.